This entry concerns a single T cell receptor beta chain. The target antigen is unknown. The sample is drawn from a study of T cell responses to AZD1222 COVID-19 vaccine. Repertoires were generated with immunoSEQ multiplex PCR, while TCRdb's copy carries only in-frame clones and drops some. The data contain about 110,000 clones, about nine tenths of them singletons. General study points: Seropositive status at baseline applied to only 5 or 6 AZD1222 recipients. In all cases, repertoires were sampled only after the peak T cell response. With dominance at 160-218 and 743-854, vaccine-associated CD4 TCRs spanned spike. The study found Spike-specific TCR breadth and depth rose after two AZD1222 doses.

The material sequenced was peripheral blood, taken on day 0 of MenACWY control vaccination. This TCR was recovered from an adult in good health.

The CDR3 region is CASSSMYEQYF. The CDR3 DNA reads as TGTGCCAGCAGCTCGATGTACGAGCAGTACTTC. The chain has TRBV11-1 and TRBJ2-7, with D hard to call. Trimming cost V 4 bases and J 4 bases, with 5 bases left between them. The CDR3 length is 11 residues. CDR1 SGHAT and CDR2 FQDESV come from the germline V gene (reference sequence).